This T cell receptor (beta chain) is from a study of blood T cell repertoires in COVID-19. This CDR3 contains 15 residues. The germline V gene has CDR1 WSHSY and CDR2 SAAADI. Trimming removed 2 bases at V and 0 bases at J, with 10 bases between. Profiling relied on immunoSEQ multiplex PCR, and the TCRdb table lists in-frame clones only, not all of them. The table lists about 280,000 clones, 88% of them singletons, with about 8.6% in the top ten. The V and J genes are TRBV10-2 and TRBJ1-1; D ambiguous. The sequencing input was peripheral blood. The source is a man aged 18 to 30 with active or convalescent COVID-19. CDR3 DNA: TGCGCCAGCAGTGAGCACGTCGGGATGAACACTGAAGCTTTCTTT. Translation gives CASSEHVGMNTEAFF.